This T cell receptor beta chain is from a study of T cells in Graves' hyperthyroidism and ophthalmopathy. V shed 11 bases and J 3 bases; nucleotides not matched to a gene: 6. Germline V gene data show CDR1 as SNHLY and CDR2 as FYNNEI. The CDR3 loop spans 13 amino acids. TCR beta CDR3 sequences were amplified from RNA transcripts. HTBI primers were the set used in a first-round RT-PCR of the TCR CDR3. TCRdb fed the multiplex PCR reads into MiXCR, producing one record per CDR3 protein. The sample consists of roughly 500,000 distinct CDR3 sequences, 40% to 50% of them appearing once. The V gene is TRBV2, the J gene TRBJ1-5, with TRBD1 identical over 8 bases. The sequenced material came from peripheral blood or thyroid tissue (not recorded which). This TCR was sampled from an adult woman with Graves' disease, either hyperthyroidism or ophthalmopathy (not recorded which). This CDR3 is CAAGQGANQPQHF. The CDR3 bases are TGTGCCGCTGGGCAGGGGGCCAATCAGCCCCAGCATTTT.